Included here is one T cell receptor beta chain sequence, with context. Seattle cases were enrolled at active infection and followed longitudinally. The germline V gene has CDR1 SGDLS and CDR2 YYNGEE. The CDR3 is 13 amino acids. V lost 7 bases to trimming and J lost 7 bases; unmatched junction nucleotides: 10. Original methodology: Reference gene primer amplification gave nucleated cell count estimates. Data came from immunoSEQ multiplex PCR; TCRdb stores just in-frame clones and leaves some out. Clone size and the V and J calls come from that table; the DNA yielded D and trimming. The sample gives over 250,000 clones, over 75% of which show up once; around 9.6% is in the top ten. This specimen belongs to a study of blood T cell repertoires in COVID-19. Study-wide context: Some COVID-19 samples were acute and others convalescent; all came from the United States, Italy and Spain. Nucleic acid was either cDNA or gDNA, and it came from T cells, B-cell-depleted T cells, or PBMCs.

This chain uses TRBV9 with TRBJ1-2, with TRBD1 identical over 7 bases. Sequenced material: peripheral blood. The clonotype comes from a woman aged 70 to 79 with COVID-19, enrolled during active disease. DNA of the CDR3: TGTGCCAGCCAAACAAACAGGGGAGGTGGCTACACCTTC. Translated: CASQTNRGGGYTF.